This T cell receptor (beta chain) was obtained from a study of read filtering for tumor transcriptome and immune sequencing. Per germline, CDR1 GTSNPN and CDR2 SVGIG (reference sequence). The CDR3 is 12 amino acids. The V and J ends lost 3 bases and 3 bases respectively, with 9 bases between them. This clonotype was found many times. The library was built from 400 ng RNA with molecular barcoded adaptors for alpha/delta and beta/gamma chains. TCRdb reprocessed the reads via MiXCR and lists one record per CDR3 protein. The sample holds tens of thousands of distinct CDR3 sequences; about 12% are singletons and the top ten take 13% to 15%.

The chain recombines TRBV30 with TRBJ2-7; no definite D call. Sample: a population of CD138-negative cells sorted from bone marrow. The sequence was obtained from a donor at least 40 years old with multiple myeloma. The CDR3 DNA follows: TGTGCCTGGAGGAAGGACGACTACGAGCAGTACTTC. Translating it yields CAWRKDDYEQYF.